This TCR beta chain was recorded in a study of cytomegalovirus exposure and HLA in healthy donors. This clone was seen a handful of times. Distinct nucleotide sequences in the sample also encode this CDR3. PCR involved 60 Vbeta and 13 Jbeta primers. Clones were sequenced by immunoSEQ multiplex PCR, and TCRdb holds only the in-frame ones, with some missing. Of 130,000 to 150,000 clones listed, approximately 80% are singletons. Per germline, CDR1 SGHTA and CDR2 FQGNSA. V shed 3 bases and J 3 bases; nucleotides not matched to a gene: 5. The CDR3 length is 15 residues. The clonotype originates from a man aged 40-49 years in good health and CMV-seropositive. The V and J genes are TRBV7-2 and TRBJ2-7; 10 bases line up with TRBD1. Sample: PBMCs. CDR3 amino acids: CASSFAGTGDYEQYF. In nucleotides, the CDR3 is TGTGCCAGCAGCTTCGCCGGGACAGGGGACTACGAGCAGTACTTC.